A single TCR beta chain is shown here with its context. Antigen unknown. These data belong to a study of early T cells in non-severe SARS-CoV-2 infection. On the study more broadly: Chains were unpaired, as sequencing was done on bulk RNA from unsorted whole blood. Findings and limits, study-wide: Matching results from VDJdb favored anti-spike CD8 responses, leaving private and CD4 specificities undetected.

The germline V gene encodes CDR1 MDHEN and CDR2 SYDVKM. V was clipped by 5 bases and J by 3 bases, with 10 bases between them. This CDR3 has 13 residues. The TCR library protocol attached unique molecular identifiers to the individual cDNA molecules. TCRdb re-called the 5' RACE reads with MiXCR, one entry per CDR3 protein. The sample lists fewer than 130,000 distinct CDR3 sequences, over 10% occurring once. Sequencing was performed on whole blood, taken at baseline. The V gene is TRBV28, the J gene TRBJ2-5; D gene unclear. This sequence originates from an adult who was a healthcare worker with PCR-confirmed SARS-CoV-2 infection or an uninfected control (not recorded which). The CDR3 DNA reads as TGTGCCAGCAGTCTTAGCAGAAAAGAGACCCAGTACTTC. Its translation is CASSLSRKETQYF.